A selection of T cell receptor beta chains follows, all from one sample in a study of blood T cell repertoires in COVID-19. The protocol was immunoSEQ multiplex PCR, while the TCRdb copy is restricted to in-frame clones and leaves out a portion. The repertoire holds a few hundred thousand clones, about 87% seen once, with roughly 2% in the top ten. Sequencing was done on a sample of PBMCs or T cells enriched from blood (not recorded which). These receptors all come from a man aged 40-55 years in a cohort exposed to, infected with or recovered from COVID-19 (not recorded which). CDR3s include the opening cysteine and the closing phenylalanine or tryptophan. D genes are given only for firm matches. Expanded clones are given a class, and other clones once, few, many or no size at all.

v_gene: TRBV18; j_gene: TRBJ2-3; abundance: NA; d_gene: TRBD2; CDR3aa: CASSLGLGTDTQYF
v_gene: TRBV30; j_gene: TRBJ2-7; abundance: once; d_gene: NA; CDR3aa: CAWGGDSSYEQYF
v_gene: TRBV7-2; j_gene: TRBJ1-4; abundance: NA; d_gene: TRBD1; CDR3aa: CASSLDRGGEKLFF
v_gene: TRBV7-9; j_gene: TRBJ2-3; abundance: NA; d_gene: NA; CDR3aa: CASSSNFWTVTDTQYF
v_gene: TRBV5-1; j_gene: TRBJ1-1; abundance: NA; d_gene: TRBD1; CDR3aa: CASSFRQGGETEAFF
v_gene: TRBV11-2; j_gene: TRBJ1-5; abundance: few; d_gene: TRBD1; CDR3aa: CASSLGTGGQPQHF
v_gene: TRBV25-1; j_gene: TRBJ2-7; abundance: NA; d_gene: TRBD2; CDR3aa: CASRNGLAYEQYF
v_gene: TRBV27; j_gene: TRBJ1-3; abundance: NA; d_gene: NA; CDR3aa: CASSQTDSGNTIYF
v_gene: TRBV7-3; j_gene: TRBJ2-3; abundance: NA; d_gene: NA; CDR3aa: CASSSRLSTDTQYF
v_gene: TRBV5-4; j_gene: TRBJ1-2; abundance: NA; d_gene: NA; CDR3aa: CASSLETVVGYTF
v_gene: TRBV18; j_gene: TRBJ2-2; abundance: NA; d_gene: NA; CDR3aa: CASSFRSSDPTGELFF
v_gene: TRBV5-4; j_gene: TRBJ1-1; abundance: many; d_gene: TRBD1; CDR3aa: CASSSRRQGKNTEAFF
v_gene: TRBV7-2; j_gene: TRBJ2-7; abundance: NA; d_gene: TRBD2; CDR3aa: CASSLSPSAGGPHEQYF
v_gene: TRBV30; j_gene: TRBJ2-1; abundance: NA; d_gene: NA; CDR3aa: CAWSAPGSVQFF
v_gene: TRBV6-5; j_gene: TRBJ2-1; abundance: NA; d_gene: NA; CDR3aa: CASGPGDEQFF
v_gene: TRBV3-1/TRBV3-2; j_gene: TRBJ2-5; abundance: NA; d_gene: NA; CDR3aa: CASSHSPGLVGGETQYF
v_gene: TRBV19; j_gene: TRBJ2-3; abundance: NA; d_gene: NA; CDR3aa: CASKQGMTDTQYF
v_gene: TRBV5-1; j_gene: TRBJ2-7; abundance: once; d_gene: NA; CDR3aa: CASSPGQQTYEQYF